This T cell receptor beta chain was captured in a study of beta chain features in type 1 diabetes. Study results and caveats: Naive, central memory and regulatory TCRB repertoires appeared more similar among patients than healthy donors. Patients with Type 1 diabetes showed moderately but significantly shorter TCRB CDR3s in all four CD4+ subsets.

A note on this clone: Its antigen remains unidentified.

This CDR3 spans 16 amino acids. Per germline, CDR1 SEHNR and CDR2 FQNEAQ (reference sequence). Unmatched junction bases numbered 4, after V lost 0 bases and J lost 1 base. Expressed TCRB transcripts were sequenced after all isolated RNA was converted to cDNA. This table comes from immunoSEQ multiplex PCR, and its TCRdb copy is limited to in-frame clones, with some not included. The repertoire consists of approximately 27,000 clones, with about 45% occurring once and the leading ten covering roughly 0.29%. Sequenced: stem cell memory CD4+ T cells from blood. This clonotype was sampled from a man between 25 and 39 years old with type 1 diabetes. The chain combines TRBV7-9 with TRBJ2-5, with 8 bases identical to TRBD1. The CDR3 coding sequence is TGTGCCAGCAGCTTAGCGTGGACAGGGATCCAAGAGACCCAGTACTTC. As protein: CASSLAWTGIQETQYF.